This T cell receptor (beta chain) came from a study of control samples from healthy donors and cancer patients. Generated by immunoSEQ multiplex PCR, the TCRdb table keeps only in-frame clones and is missing some. The sample carries under 90,000 clones, roughly 92% recorded once. Germline loops: CDR1 SGHTA, CDR2 FQGNSA. This CDR3 comprises 16 residues. V gave up 3 bases and J gave up 1 base, with 15 bases separating them. This sequence was found in a woman aged 55-69 years in good health. Material for sequencing was blood. The V and J genes are TRBV7-2 and TRBJ2-5; maybe TRBD2 (6 bases). The CDR3 sequence: CASSLGNSGSQETQYF. The DNA of the CDR3 is TGTGCCAGCAGCTTGGGAAATAGCGGCTCCCAAGAGACCCAGTACTTC.